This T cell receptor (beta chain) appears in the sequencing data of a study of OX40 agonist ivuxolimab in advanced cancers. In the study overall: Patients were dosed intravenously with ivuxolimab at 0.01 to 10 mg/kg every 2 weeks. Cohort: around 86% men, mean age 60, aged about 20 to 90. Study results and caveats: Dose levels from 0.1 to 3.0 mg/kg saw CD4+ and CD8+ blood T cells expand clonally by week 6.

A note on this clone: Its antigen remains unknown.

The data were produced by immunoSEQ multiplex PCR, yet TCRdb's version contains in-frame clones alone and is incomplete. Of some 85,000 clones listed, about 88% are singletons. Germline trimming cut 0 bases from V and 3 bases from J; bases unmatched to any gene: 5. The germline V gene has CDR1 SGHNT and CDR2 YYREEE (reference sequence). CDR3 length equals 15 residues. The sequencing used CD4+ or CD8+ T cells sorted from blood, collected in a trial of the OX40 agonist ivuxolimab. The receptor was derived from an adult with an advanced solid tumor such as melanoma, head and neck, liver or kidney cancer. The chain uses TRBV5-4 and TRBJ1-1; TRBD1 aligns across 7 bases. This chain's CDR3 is CASSLEGARDTEAFF. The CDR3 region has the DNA TGTGCCAGCAGCTTGGAGGGGGCGAGGGACACTGAAGCTTTCTTT. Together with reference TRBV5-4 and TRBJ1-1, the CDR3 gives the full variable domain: ETGVTQSPTHLIKTRGQQVTLRCSSQSGHNTVSWYQQALGQGPQFIFQYYREEENGRGNFPPRFSGLQFPNYSSELNVNALELDDSALYLCASSLEGARDTEAFFGQGTRLTVV.